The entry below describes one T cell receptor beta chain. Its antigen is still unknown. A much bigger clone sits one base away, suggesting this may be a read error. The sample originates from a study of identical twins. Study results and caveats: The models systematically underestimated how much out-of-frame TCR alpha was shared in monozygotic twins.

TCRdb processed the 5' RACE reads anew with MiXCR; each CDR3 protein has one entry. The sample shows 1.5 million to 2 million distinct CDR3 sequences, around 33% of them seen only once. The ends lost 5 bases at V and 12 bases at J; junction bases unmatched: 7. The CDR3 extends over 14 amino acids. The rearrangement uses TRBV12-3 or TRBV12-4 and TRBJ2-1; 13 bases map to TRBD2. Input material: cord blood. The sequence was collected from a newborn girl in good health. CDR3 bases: TGTGCCAGCAGTCTACGGACTAGCGGGGGTGTGCAGTTCTTC. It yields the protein CASSLRTSGGVQFF.